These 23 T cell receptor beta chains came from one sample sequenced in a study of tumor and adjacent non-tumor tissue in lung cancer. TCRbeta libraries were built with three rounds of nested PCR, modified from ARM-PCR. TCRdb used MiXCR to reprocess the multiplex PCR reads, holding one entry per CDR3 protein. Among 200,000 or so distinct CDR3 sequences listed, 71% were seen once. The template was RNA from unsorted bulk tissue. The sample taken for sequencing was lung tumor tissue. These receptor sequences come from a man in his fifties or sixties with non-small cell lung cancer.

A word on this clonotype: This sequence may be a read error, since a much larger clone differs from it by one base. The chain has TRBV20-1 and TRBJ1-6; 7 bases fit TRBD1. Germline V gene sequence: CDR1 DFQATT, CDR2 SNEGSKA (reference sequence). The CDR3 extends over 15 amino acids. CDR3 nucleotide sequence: TGCAGTACTAGAACAACAGGGGTAAATAATTCACCCCTCCACTTT. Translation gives CSTRTTGVNNSPLHF.

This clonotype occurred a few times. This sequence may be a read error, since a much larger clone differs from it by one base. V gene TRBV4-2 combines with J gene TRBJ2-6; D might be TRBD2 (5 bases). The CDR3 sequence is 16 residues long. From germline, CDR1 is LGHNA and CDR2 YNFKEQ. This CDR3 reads CTSSQGGPAGANVLTF. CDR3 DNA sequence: TGTACCAGCAGCCAAGGAGGACCGGCTGGGGCCAACGTCCTGACTTTC.

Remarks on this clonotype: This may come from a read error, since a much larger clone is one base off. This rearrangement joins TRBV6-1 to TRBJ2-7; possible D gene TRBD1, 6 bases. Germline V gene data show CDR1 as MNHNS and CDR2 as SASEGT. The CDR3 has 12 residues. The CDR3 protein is CASRPTQGSYFF. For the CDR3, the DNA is TGTGCCAGCAGACCTACTCAGGGGAGTTACTTCTTC.

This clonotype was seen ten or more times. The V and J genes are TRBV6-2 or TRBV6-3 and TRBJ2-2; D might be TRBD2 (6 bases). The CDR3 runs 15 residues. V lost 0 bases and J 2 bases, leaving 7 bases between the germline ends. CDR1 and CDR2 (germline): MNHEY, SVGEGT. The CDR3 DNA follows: TGTGCCAGCAGTTACTCGGGACTTAACACCGGGGAGCTGTTTTTT. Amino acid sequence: CASSYSGLNTGELFF.

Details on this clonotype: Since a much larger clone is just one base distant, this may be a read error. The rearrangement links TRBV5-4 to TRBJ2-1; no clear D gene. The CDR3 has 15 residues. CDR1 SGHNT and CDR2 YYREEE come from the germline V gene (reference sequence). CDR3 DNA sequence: TGTGCCACCAGCTTGGAGTCCCGGCGAGACAATGAGCAGTTCTTC. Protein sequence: CATSLESRRDNEQFF.

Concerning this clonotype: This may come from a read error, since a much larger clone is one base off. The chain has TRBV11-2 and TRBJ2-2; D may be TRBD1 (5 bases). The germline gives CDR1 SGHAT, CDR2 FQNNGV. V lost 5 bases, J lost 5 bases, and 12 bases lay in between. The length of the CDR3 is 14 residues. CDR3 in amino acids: CASSGSPGTGELFF. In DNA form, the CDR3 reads TGTGCCAGCAGCGGGTCTCCAGGGACCGGGGAGCTGTTTTTT.

This CDR3 reads CASSDPGALLNTEAFF. The CDR3 DNA sequence: TGTGCCAGCAGTGACCCAGGGGCCCTATTGAACACTGAAGCTTTCTTT. The rearrangement uses TRBV6-2 or TRBV6-3 and TRBJ1-1; D may be TRBD1 (6 bases). This CDR3 is built from 16 residues. Germline values: CDR1 MNHEY, CDR2 SVGEGT. V was clipped by 5 bases and J by 0 bases, with 16 bases between them.

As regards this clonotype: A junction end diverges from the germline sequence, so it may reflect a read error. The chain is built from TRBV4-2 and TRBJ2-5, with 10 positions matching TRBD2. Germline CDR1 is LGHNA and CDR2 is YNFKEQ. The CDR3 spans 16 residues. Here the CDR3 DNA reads TGTGTCAGCAGCCCGGTGAGCGGGGGGGCTCGAGAGGCCCAGTACTTC. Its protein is CVSSPVSGGAREAQYF.

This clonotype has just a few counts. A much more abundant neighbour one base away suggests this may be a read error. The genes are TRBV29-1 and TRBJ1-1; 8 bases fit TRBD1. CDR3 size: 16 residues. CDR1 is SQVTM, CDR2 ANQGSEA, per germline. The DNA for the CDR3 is TGCAACGTTGAAGGCTCCGGGACAGGAGTGAACACTGAAGCTTTCTTT. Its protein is CNVEGSGTGVNTEAFF.

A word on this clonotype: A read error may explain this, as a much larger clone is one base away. This CDR3 is CSVRLNKDNYGYTF. CDR3 bases: TGCAGTGTTAGACTCAACAAAGATAACTATGGCTACACCTTC. This rearrangement joins TRBV20-1 to TRBJ1-2; D remains ambiguous. The CDR3 length is 14 residues. Germline loops: CDR1 DFQATT, CDR2 SNEGSKA (reference sequence).

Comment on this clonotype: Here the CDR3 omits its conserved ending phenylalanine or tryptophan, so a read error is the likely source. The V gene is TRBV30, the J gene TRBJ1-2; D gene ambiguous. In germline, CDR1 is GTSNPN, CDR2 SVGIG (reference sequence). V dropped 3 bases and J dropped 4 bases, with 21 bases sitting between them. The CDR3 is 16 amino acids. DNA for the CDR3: TGTGCCTGGAGGGCCGGGGTCAGCTATCCCCGCTATGGCTACACCTCC. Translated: CAWRAGVSYPRYGYTS.

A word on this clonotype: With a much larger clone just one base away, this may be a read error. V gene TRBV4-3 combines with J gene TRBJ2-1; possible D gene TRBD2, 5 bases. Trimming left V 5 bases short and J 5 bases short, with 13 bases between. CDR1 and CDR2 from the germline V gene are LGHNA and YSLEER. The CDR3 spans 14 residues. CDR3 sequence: CASSTQLVDNEQFF. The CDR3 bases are TGCGCCAGCAGCACCCAACTAGTGGACAATGAGCAGTTCTTC.

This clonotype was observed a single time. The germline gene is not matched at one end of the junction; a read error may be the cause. The DNA of the CDR3 is TGCAGTGCTAGAGTACAGGTGAATAGCCCTGAAGCTTCCTTT. Its translation is CSARVQVNSPEASF. The chain recombines TRBV20-1 with TRBJ1-1, with D possibly being TRBD1 (5 bases). Per the germline V gene, CDR1 is DFQATT and CDR2 is SNEGSKA (reference sequence). CDR3 length: 14 residues.

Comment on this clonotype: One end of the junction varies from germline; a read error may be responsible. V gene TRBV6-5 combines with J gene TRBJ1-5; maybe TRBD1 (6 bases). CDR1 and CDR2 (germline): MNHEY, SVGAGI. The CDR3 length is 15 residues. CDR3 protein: CASSNTGRGNQPQHF. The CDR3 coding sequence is TGTGCCAGCAGTAATACAGGGAGGGGCAATCAGCCCCAGCACTTT.

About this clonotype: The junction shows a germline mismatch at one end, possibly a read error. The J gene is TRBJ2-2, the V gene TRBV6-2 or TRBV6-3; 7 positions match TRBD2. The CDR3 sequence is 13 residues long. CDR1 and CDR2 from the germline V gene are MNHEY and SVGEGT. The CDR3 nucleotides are TGTGTCAGCAGAGCGGGAAATACCGAGGGGCTGTTTTTT. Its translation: CVSRAGNTEGLFF.

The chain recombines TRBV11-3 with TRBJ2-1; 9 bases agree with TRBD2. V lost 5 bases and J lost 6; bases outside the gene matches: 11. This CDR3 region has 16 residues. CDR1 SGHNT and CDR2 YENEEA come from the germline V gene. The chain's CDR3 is CASSVPAGGRFNEQFF. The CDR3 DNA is TGTGCCAGCAGCGTCCCAGCGGGGGGCCGGTTCAATGAGCAGTTCTTC.

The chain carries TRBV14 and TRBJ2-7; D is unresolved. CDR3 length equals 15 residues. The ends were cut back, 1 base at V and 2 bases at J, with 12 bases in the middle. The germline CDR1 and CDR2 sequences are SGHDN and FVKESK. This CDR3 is CASSQGRPLTYEQYF. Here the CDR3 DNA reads TGTGCCAGCAGCCAAGGTCGGCCACTTACCTACGAGCAGTACTTC. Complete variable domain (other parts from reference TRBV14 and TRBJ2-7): EAGVTQFPSHSVIEKGQTVTLRCDPISGHDNLYWYRRVMGKEIKFLLHFVKESKQDESGMPNNRFLAERTGGTYSTLKVQPAELEDSGVYFCASSQGRPLTYEQYFGPGTRLTVT.

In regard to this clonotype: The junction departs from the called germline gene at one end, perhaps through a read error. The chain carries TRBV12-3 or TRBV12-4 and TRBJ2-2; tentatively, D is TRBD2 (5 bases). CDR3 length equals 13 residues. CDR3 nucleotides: TGTGCAAGCAGTTCACTAGTTACCGGGAAGCTGTTTTTT. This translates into CASSSLVTGKLFF.

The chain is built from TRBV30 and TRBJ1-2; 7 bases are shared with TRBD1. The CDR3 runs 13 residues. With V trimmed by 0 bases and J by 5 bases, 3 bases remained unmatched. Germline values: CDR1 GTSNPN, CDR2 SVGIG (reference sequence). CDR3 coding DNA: TGTGCCTGGAGTGTCGGCAGGGGGTATGGCTACACCTTC. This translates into CAWSVGRGYGYTF.

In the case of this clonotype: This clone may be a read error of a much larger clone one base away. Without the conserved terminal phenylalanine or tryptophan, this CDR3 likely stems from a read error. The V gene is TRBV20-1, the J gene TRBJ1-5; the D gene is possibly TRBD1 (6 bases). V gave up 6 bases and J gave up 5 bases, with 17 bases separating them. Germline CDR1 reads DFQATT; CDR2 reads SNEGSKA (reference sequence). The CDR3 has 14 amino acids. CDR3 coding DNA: TGCAGTGCGTCCTCAGGGGCCAGTTATCAGCCCCAGCATTAT. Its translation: CSASSGASYQPQHY.

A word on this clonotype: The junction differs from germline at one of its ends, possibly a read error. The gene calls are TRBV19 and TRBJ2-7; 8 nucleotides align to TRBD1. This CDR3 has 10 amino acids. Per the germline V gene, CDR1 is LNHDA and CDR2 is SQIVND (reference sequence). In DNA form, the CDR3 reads TGTGCCAGCAACGAGACAGGGGAGAACTTC. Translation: CASNETGENF.

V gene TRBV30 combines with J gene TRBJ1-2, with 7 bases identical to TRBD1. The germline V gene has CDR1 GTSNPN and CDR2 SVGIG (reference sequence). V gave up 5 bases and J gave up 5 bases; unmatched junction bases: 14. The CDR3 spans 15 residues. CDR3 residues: CAWHYRGSHLYGYTF. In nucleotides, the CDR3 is TGTGCCTGGCATTACAGGGGTTCGCATCTATATGGCTACACCTTC.

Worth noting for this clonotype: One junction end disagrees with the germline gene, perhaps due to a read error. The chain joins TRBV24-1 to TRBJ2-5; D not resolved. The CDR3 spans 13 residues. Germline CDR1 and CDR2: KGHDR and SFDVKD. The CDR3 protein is CVTSGADLETQYF. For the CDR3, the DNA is TGTGTCACCAGTGGTGCGGATTTGGAGACCCAGTACTTC.